The TCR beta chain under discussion was sequenced for a study of T cell responses to AZD1222 COVID-19 vaccine. Study outcomes and limitations: Among the donors, most were white British and more were female, and clonal diversity was possibly underestimated. Only 5 to 7 AZD1222 recipients tested seropositive at baseline.

Trimming cost V 8 bases and J 7 bases, with 18 bases left between them. The germline V gene encodes CDR1 MNHEY and CDR2 SVGAGI. The CDR3 contains 14 residues. Worth noting for this clone: Its matching antigen is unknown.

Using immunoSEQ multiplex PCR, the repertoire was profiled, and TCRdb retains in-frame clones only, with some absent. The sample lists about 110,000 clones, about 90% occurring once. The clonotype comes from an adult in good health. Specimen: peripheral blood, collected on day 0 of AZD1222 vaccination. V is TRBV6-5 and J is TRBJ2-1; weak D call: TRBD1 (7 bases). In DNA form, the CDR3 reads TGTGCCAGCCATCAGGGGGGATTGAAGAATGAGCAGTTCTTC. This encodes CASHQGGLKNEQFF.